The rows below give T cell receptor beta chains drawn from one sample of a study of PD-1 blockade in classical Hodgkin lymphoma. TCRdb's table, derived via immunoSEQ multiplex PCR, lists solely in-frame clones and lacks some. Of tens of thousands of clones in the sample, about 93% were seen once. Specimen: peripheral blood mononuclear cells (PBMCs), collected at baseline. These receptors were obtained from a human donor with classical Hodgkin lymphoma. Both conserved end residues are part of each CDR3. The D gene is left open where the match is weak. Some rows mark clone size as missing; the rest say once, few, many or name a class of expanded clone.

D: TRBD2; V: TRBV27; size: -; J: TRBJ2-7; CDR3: CASSLSPGLATYEQYF; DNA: TGTGCCAGCAGTTTATCCCCGGGACTAGCGACATACGAGCAGTACTTC
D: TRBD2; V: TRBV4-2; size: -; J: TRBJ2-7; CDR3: CASSHLAGDSYEQYF; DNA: TGTGCCAGCAGCCATCTAGCGGGAGACTCCTACGAGCAGTACTTC
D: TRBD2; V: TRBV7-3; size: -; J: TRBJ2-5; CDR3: CASSFSGLVGTQYF; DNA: TGTGCCAGCAGCTTTTCGGGACTAGTAGGGACCCAGTACTTC
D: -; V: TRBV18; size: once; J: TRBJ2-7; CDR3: CASSPRTENYEQYF; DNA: TGTGCCAGCTCACCACGGACGGAGAACTACGAGCAGTACTTC
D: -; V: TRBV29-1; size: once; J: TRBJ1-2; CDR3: CSVDPAGGSWGGYTF; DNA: TGCAGCGTTGATCCCGCCGGGGGATCCTGGGGTGGCTACACCTTC
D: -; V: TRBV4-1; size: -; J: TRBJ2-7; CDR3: CASSQEAGTYEQYF; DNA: TGCGCCAGCAGCCAAGAGGCAGGGACCTACGAGCAGTACTTC
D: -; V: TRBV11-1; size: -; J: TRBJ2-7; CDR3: CASSVPGPVYEQYF; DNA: TGTGCCAGCAGCGTGCCCGGTCCTGTCTACGAGCAGTACTTC
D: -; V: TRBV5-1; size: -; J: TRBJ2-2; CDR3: CASSLEVAGESGELFF; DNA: TGCGCCAGCAGCTTGGAAGTGGCAGGGGAGAGCGGGGAGCTGTTTTTT
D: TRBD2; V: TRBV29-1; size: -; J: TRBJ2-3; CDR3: CSVEDDGRAETDTQYF; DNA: TGCAGCGTTGAAGATGACGGGAGGGCCGAGACAGATACGCAGTATTTT
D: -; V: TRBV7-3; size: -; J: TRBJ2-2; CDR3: CASSLTVTGELFF; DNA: TGTGCCAGCAGCTTAACGGTTACCGGGGAGCTGTTTTTT
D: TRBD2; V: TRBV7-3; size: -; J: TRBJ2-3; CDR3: CASSFGGTPDTQYF; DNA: TGTGCCAGCAGCTTCGGGGGGACCCCAGATACGCAGTATTTT
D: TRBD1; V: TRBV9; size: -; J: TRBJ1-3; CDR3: CASSVEPTGGRNTIYF; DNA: TGTGCCAGCAGCGTAGAACCGACAGGGGGCAGAAACACCATATATTTT
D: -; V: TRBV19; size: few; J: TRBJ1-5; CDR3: CASSKGIRGVMSNQPQHF; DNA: TGTGCCAGTAGTAAGGGAATTAGGGGCGTGATGAGCAATCAGCCCCAGCATTTT
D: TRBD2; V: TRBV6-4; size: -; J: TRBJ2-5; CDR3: CASSASFGGVMRETQYF; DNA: TGTGCCAGCAGTGCCAGTTTCGGGGGGGTCATGCGGGAGACCCAGTACTTC
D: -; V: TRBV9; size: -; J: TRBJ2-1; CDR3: CASSVQWGISYNEQFF; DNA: TGTGCCAGCAGCGTTCAATGGGGTATATCCTACAATGAGCAGTTCTTC
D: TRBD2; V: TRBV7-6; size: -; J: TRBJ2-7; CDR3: CASSHSGRAYEQYF; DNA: TGTGCCAGCAGCCATAGCGGGAGGGCCTACGAGCAGTACTTC
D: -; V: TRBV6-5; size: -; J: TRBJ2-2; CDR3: CASSYRRGELFF; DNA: TGTGCCAGCAGTTACCGGCGCGGGGAGCTGTTTTTT
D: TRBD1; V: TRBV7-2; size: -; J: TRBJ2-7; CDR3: CASSSGTGVFGEQYF; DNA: TGTGCCAGCAGCTCCGGGACAGGGGTGTTTGGCGAGCAGTACTTC
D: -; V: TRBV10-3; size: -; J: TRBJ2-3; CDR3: CAISEIADRDALTDTQYF; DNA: TGTGCCATCAGTGAGATCGCTGACCGGGACGCGCTCACAGATACGCAGTATTTT
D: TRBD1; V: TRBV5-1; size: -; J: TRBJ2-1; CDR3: CASSLNRGNEQFF; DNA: TGCGCCAGCAGCTTGAACAGGGGCAATGAGCAGTTCTTC
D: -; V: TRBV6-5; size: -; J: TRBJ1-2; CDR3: CASSYMGSYGYTF; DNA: TGTGCCAGCAGTTACATGGGTTCCTATGGCTACACCTTC
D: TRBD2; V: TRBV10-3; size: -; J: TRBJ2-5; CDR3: CAIRRGLAGGIQETQYF; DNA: TGTGCCATCAGAAGGGGACTAGCGGGGGGAATACAAGAGACCCAGTACTTC
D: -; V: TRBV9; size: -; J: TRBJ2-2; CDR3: CASSVRAKEVNTGELFF; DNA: TGTGCCAGCAGCGTAAGGGCCAAGGAAGTTAACACCGGGGAGCTGTTTTTT
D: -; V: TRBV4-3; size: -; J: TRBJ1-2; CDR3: CASSQSRSTSAYGYTF; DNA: TGCGCCAGCAGCCAAAGCAGGTCGACTTCCGCCTATGGCTACACCTTC
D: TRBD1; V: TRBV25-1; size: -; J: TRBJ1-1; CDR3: CASSEYMTGGAFF; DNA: TGTGCCAGCAGTGAATATATGACAGGGGGAGCTTTCTTT